The 24 T cell receptor beta chains reported below all come from one sample, sequenced in a study of regulatory T cells in long-lasting Graves disease. Arm-PCR of CDR3 regions and iRepertoire HTBI primers were the basis on which TCR beta libraries were built. From the multiplex PCR reads, TCRdb called clonotypes with MiXCR, one entry per CDR3 protein. There are hundreds of thousands of distinct CDR3 sequences in the sample; 21% occur only once, and roughly 13% lies in the top ten. Specified time point: persistent/refractory GD, antithyroid drugs over 5 years with positive TRAb. Extracted RNA from PBMCs served as the source of the TCR library. Specimen: peripheral blood mononuclear cells (PBMCs), collected when the disease was refractory, from a patient treated with antithyroid drugs. All receptors come from a female donor with Graves disease.

The rearrangement links TRBV5-1 to TRBJ2-5, with 13 bases that match TRBD2. The J call may be mistaken, given a closer DNA end match to TRBJ2-7. CDR1 is SGHRS and CDR2 is YFSETQ in the germline V gene. The CDR3 covers 16 residues. CDR3 nucleotide sequence: TGCGCCAGCAGCCTAACTAGCGGGAGGGCCTCCTACGAGCAGTACTTC. This translates into CASSLTSGRASYEQYF.

This chain joins TRBV6-1 and TRBJ1-5; 7 bases fit TRBD1. Germline V CDR1 and CDR2: MNHNS, SASEGT. With 5 bases clipped from V and 5 bases from J, the junction kept 6 bases outside the gene matches. This CDR3 region has 14 residues. In nucleotides, the CDR3 is TGTGCCAGCAGTCTCGACAGGGAACATCAGCCCCAGCATTTT. Its translation: CASSLDREHQPQHF.

The rearrangement joins TRBV19 to TRBJ1-5, with D unclear. Germline assignment: CDR1 LNHDA and CDR2 SQIVND (reference sequence). CDR3 length equals 15 residues. V lost 7 bases and J lost 4, with 17 bases in between. The CDR3 loop is CASTPVKTLNQPQHF. Here the CDR3 DNA reads TGTGCCAGTACCCCAGTCAAGACCCTAAATCAGCCCCAGCATTTT.

This clonotype occurred once. The chain joins TRBV7-9 to TRBJ1-1; 8 bases align to TRBD1. The V and J ends lost 3 bases and 4 bases, in that order; junction bases with no gene match: 10. The CDR3 totals 16 residues. Germline CDR1 SEHNR, CDR2 FQNEAQ (reference sequence). CDR3 protein: CASSLVGQGPSTEAFF. The CDR3 region has the DNA TGTGCCAGCAGCTTGGTTGGACAGGGACCGAGCACTGAAGCTTTCTTT.

This clonotype was observed many times. The chain links TRBV28 to TRBJ2-5; D ambiguous. V lost 1 base to trimming and J lost 0 bases, with 9 bases between them. Germline loops: CDR1 MDHEN, CDR2 SYDVKM. This CDR3 spans 15 amino acids. The CDR3 sequence: CASSLYTSNQETQYF. The DNA for the CDR3 is TGTGCCAGCAGTTTATATACCAGCAACCAAGAGACCCAGTACTTC.

With regard to this clonotype: This may come from a read error, since a much larger clone is one base off. The gene calls are TRBV3-1 and TRBJ2-7; the D is unclear. CDR3 length: 15 amino acids. Germline lookup yields CDR1 LGHDT and CDR2 YNNKEL (reference sequence). Between the trimmed V and J ends, which lost 4 bases and 2 bases, there was a span of 15 bases. CDR3 in amino acids: CASSRAYSRTYEQYF. The CDR3 nucleotides read TGTGCCAGCAGCCGAGCGTATTCTCGTACCTACGAGCAGTACTTC.

The chain links TRBV28 to TRBJ2-3, with 12 bases identical to TRBD2. The germline CDR1 and CDR2 sequences are MDHEN and SYDVKM. The CDR3 sequence is 14 residues long. With V trimmed by 3 bases and J by 9 bases, 4 bases remained unmatched. The CDR3 spells CASSLTSGRLTQYF. In DNA, the CDR3 is TGTGCCAGCAGTTTGACTAGCGGGAGATTAACGCAGTATTTT.

The CDR3 sequence: CASSLSLSGTQYF. CDR3 bases: TGTGCCAGCAGTTTATCGCTGAGCGGGACCCAGTACTTC. The chain uses TRBV27 and TRBJ2-5, with D perhaps TRBD2 (5 bases). The CDR3 is 13 residues long. Germline V gene data show CDR1 as MNHEY and CDR2 as SMNVEV (reference sequence). Trimming removed 0 bases at V and 7 bases at J, with 9 bases between.

This clonotype turned up a few times. This chain connects TRBV20-1 to TRBJ2-7; unclear D gene. This CDR3 has 13 amino acids. Germline CDR1 and CDR2: DFQATT and SNEGSKA (reference sequence). Deletions cut 3 bases from V and 2 bases from J, with 11 bases between. Written as DNA, the CDR3 is TGCAGTGCTAGCCAGACACGAACCTACGAGCAGTACTTC. As protein: CSASQTRTYEQYF.

This clonotype was observed many times. J is TRBJ2-7 and V is TRBV28, with 9 bases that match TRBD2. The germline V gene has CDR1 MDHEN and CDR2 SYDVKM. The CDR3 sequence is 15 residues long. The V and J ends lost 3 bases and 6 bases, in that order; junction bases with no gene match: 9. The CDR3 reads CASSLSLAGAGEQYF. The CDR3 DNA reads TGTGCCAGCAGTTTGTCCTTAGCGGGAGCTGGCGAGCAGTACTTC.

This clonotype was seen more than once but under ten times. This rearrangement joins TRBV30 to TRBJ2-7; no firm D call. Germline V lookup: CDR1 GTSNPN, CDR2 SVGIG (reference sequence). This CDR3 comprises 12 residues. Trimming took off 2 bases at V and 6 bases at J, with 11 bases between the two ends. CDR3 sequence: CAWSLVAGEQYF. The CDR3 nucleotides read TGTGCCTGGAGTTTGGTAGCTGGCGAGCAGTACTTC.

This clonotype has a count of ten or more. The rearrangement uses TRBV15 and TRBJ2-5; 10 bases are a match to TRBD1. Germline-derived CDR1 and CDR2 are LNHNV and YYDKDF (reference sequence). CDR3 length equals 15 residues. V dropped 1 base and J dropped 5; count of bases not matched to a gene: 4. The CDR3 region has the DNA TGTGCCACCAGCAGAGGACAGGGGGCTAGTGAGACCCAGTACTTC. Amino acids: CATSRGQGASETQYF.

In this sample, this clonotype turned up a few times. The chain uses TRBV27 and TRBJ1-1; tentatively, D is TRBD1 (6 bases). The CDR3 extends over 13 amino acids. Germline-derived CDR1 and CDR2 are MNHEY and SMNVEV (reference sequence). V shed 5 bases and J shed 8 bases, with 15 bases lying between them. In DNA form, the CDR3 reads TGTGCCAGCAGTCTCTATACAGGGTACGAAGCTTTCTTT. It translates to CASSLYTGYEAFF.

This clonotype has a single count. The gene calls are TRBV6-2 or TRBV6-3 and TRBJ2-1; D could derive from TRBD1 or TRBD2 (5 bases each). The germline V gene has CDR1 MNHEY and CDR2 SVGEGT. This CDR3 region has 14 residues. V lost 10 bases to trimming and J lost 5 bases, with 18 bases between them. The CDR3, as DNA: TGTGCCACCCGGGACCCACAAAGACACAATGAGCAGTTCTTC. Translating gives CATRDPQRHNEQFF.

V usage is TRBV6-1 and J usage is TRBJ1-5, with D tentatively TRBD1 (5 bases). The CDR3 is made up of 17 amino acids. Trimming took off 1 base at V and 4 bases at J, with 17 bases between the two ends. Germline CDR1 and CDR2: MNHNS and SASEGT. CDR3: CASSEGRGALGNQPQHF. The CDR3 coding sequence is TGTGCCAGCAGTGAAGGGAGAGGGGCCTTGGGTAATCAGCCCCAGCATTTT.

The chain joins TRBV29-1 to TRBJ2-1, with 9 positions matching TRBD2. Germline V gene lookup returns CDR1 SQVTM and CDR2 ANQGSEA. The CDR3 is 13 amino acids. Unmatched junction bases numbered 4, after V lost 6 bases and J lost 4 bases. CDR3 protein: CSVRLAVYNEQFF. The CDR3 nucleotides are TGCAGCGTGCGACTAGCGGTGTACAATGAGCAGTTCTTC.

This clonotype has a count of ten or more. V usage is TRBV7-8 and J usage is TRBJ2-7, with D tentatively TRBD2 (6 bases). Trimming pared 2 bases from V and 2 bases from J, leaving 16 bases between. From germline, CDR1 is SGHVS and CDR2 FQNEAQ. The CDR3 contains 16 residues. The DNA for the CDR3 is TGTGCCAGCAGCTTAAGGGTGCCTAGCGTTCCCTACGAGCAGTACTTC. Protein sequence: CASSLRVPSVPYEQYF.

The sample holds a few counts of this clonotype. V and J are TRBV6-6 and TRBJ1-2; D is perhaps TRBD1 (5 bases). Trimming stripped 0 bases from V and 8 bases from J, with 13 bases between. Germline V gene lookup returns CDR1 MNHNY and CDR2 SVGAGI (reference sequence). The CDR3 extends over 14 amino acids. CDR3 residues: CASSYSGQGVGYTF. Here the CDR3 DNA reads TGTGCCAGCAGTTACTCGGGGCAAGGAGTCGGCTACACCTTC.

The table lists this clonotype with many counts. The V call is TRBV5-6, the J call TRBJ1-2; D might be TRBD1 (5 bases). The ends were cut back, 2 bases at V and 1 base at J, with 12 bases in the middle. The length of the CDR3 is 15 residues. The germline gives CDR1 SGHDT, CDR2 YYEEEE. CDR3 loop: CASSFMGRSNYGYTF. The CDR3 coding sequence is TGTGCCAGCAGCTTCATGGGACGGAGTAACTATGGCTACACCTTC.

This clonotype was seen at least ten times. This chain joins TRBV3-1 and TRBJ1-6; D is perhaps TRBD1 (6 bases). This CDR3 is built from 14 residues. V lost 7 bases and J 5 bases, leaving 12 bases between the germline ends. Germline-derived CDR1 and CDR2 are LGHDT and YNNKEL (reference sequence). CDR3 DNA sequence: TGTGCCAGCAACCTTAGGGGGAATAATTCACCCCTCCACTTT. Amino acid sequence: CASNLRGNNSPLHF.

In the case of this clonotype: One junction end does not reproduce the germline sequence, and a read error may be involved. The chain couples TRBV6-2 or TRBV6-3 to TRBJ1-1; unclear D gene. The CDR3 has 15 amino acids. CDR1 is MNHEY, CDR2 SVGEGT, per germline. DNA for the CDR3: TGTGCCTGCAGCTCCTTGACGGTTGGAGACACTGAAGCTTTCTTT. This codes for CACSSLTVGDTEAFF.

This clonotype was seen many times. V and J are TRBV5-7 and TRBJ1-4; no firm D call. TRBV5-7 is recorded as an ORF, its role being uncertain. The CDR3 has 16 amino acids. V was pared by 1 base and J by 8 bases, with 18 bases between. Here the CDR3 DNA reads TGTGCCAGCAGCTTGCGGTCGGGCGGAAACCTCGAAAAACTGTTTTTT. Its translation: CASSLRSGGNLEKLFF.

This clonotype has at least ten counts. The chain recombines TRBV6-1 with TRBJ1-2, with 11 bases that match TRBD1. This CDR3 is built from 17 residues. The germline CDR1 and CDR2 sequences are MNHNS and SASEGT. The V and J ends lost 1 base and 1 base, in that order; junction bases with no gene match: 5. This CDR3 reads CASSEVVGTGGNYGYTF. CDR3 in DNA: TGTGCCAGCAGTGAAGTTGTGGGGACAGGGGGTAACTATGGCTACACCTTC.

Remarks on this clonotype: A much larger clone sits a single nucleotide away, making a read error possible. The conserved phenylalanine or tryptophan is not found at the CDR3 terminus, so this likely reflects a read error. This rearrangement joins TRBV10-3 to TRBJ2-5, with 7 bases that match TRBD2. This CDR3 comprises 16 residues. In germline, CDR1 is ENHRY, CDR2 SYGVKD. V lost 2 bases to trimming and J lost 5 bases; unmatched junction nucleotides: 11. The DNA of the CDR3 is TGTGCCATCAGTGAGAAGGCTAGCGGAGAGGGGGAGACCCAGTACCTC. Encoded protein: CAISEKASGEGETQYL.